This T cell receptor beta chain was captured in a study of siplizumab effects on memory and regulatory T cells. Study conclusions and caveats: Alloreactive CD4+ clones that could be mapped were on average 68.8% Treg-derived with siplizumab, against 25% to 30% in controls. Significant reduction of alloreactive sequences traceable to unstimulated CD4+ memory cells was observed with siplizumab. The authors could not assign a naive or memory phenotype to roughly 75-97% of proliferating CD4+ or CD8+ clones.

Sequence data were generated for unstimulated naive, memory, effector memory and TEMRA subsets in a few donor pairs. Only one count was recorded for this clone. Its antigen is not identified. The repertoire was sequenced with immunoSEQ multiplex PCR; TCRdb's copy has only in-frame clones and lacks some. Seen here are around 45,000 clones, roughly 87% observed once, and the top ten hold 0.35%. Sequencing input: naive CD8+ T cells sorted from blood. The source is a human donor in good health.

The CDR3 is CASKTLQGWYGYTF. In nucleotides, the CDR3 is TGTGCCAGCAAAACACTACAGGGGTGGTATGGCTACACCTTC. The chain combines TRBV28 with TRBJ1-2; 7 positions match TRBD1. The CDR3 extends over 14 amino acids. The germline V gene has CDR1 MDHEN and CDR2 SYDVKM. V lost 7 bases, J lost 5 bases, and 10 bases stayed unmatched.